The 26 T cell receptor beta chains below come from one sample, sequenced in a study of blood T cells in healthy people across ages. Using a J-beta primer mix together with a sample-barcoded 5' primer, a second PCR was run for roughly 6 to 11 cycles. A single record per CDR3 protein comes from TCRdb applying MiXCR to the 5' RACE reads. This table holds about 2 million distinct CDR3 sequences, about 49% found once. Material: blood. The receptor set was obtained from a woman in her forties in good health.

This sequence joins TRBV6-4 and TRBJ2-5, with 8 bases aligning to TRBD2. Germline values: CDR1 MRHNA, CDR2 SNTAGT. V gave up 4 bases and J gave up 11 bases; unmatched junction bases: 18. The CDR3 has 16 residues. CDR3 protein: CASSVEGTSGHNEQYF. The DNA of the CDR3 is TGTGCCAGCAGTGTCGAGGGTACTAGCGGTCACAATGAGCAGTACTTC.

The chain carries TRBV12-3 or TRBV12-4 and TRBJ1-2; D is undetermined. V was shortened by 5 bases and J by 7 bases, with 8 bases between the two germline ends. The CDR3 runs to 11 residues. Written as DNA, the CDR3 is TGTGCCAGCAGTGCTATGGGTGGCTACACCTTC. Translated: CASSAMGGYTF.

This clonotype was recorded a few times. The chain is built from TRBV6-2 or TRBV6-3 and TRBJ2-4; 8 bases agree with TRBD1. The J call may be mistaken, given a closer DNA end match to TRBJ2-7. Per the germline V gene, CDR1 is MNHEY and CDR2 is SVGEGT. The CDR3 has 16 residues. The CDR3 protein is CASSYHGGRGHGEQYF. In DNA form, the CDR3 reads TGTGCCAGCAGTTATCATGGCGGCAGGGGGCATGGCGAGCAGTACTTC.

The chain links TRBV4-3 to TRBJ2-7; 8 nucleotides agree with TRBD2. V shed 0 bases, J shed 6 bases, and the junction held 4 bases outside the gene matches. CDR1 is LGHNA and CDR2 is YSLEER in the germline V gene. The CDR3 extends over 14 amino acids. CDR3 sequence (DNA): TGCGCCAGCAGCCAAGAGCGGGAGGCGTCCGAGCAGTACTTC. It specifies CASSQEREASEQYF.

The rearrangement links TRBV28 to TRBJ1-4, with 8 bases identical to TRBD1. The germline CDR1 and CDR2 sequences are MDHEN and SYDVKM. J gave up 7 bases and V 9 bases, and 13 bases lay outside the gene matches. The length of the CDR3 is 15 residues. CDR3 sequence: CASTRETGEAEKLFF. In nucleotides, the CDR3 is TGTGCCAGTACAAGGGAGACAGGGGAGGCTGAAAAACTGTTTTTT.

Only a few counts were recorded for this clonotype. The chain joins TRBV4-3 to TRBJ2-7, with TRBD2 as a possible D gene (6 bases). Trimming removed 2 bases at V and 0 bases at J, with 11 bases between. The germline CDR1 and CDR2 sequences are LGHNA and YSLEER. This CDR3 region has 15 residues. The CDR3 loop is CASSQFSGSSYEQYF. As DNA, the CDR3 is TGCGCCAGCAGCCAATTTTCCGGGAGCTCCTACGAGCAGTACTTC.

The CDR3 sequence is CASSQDGSGGGYTF. The CDR3, as DNA: TGTGCCAGCAGCCAAGATGGGTCCGGAGGTGGCTACACCTTC. The rearrangement uses TRBV4-2 and TRBJ1-2; D remains unclear. V lost 0 bases and J 7 bases, leaving 12 bases between the germline ends. The CDR3 length is 14 residues. Germline V gives CDR1 LGHNA, CDR2 YNFKEQ.

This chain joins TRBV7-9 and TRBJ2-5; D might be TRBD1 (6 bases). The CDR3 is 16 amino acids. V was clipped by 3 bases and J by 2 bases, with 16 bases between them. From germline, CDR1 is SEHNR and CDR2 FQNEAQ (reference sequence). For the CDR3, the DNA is TGTGCCAGCAGCTTTACTGCGGCAGGGGAGCAAGAGACCCAGTACTTC. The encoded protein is CASSFTAAGEQETQYF.

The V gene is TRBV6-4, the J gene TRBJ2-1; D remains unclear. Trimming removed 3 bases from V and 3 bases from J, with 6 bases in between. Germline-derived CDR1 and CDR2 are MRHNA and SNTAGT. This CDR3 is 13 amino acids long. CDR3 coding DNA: TGTGCCAGCAGTGAAAGGCACTACAATGAGCAGTTCTTC. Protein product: CASSERHYNEQFF.

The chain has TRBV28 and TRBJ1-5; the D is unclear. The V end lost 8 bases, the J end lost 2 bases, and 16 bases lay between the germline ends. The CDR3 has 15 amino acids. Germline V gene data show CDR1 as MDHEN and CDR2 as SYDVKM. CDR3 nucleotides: TGTGCCAGCGAAGCGGGCCCTCTCGGCAATCAGCCCCAGCATTTT. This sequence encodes CASEAGPLGNQPQHF.

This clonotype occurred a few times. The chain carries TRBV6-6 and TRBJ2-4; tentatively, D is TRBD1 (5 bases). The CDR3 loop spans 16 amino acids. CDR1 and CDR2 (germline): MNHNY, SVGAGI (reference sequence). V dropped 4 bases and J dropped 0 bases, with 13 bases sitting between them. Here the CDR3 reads CASSFDSLLAKNIQYF. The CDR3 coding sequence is TGTGCCAGCAGTTTTGACAGCTTACTAGCCAAAAACATTCAGTACTTC.

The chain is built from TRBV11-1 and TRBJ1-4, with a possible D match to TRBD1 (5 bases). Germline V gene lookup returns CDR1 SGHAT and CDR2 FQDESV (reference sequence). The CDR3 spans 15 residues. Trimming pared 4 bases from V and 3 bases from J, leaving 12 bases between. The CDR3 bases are TGTGCCAGCAGCTCACGGGGGAAGCCTAATGAAAAACTGTTTTTT. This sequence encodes CASSSRGKPNEKLFF.

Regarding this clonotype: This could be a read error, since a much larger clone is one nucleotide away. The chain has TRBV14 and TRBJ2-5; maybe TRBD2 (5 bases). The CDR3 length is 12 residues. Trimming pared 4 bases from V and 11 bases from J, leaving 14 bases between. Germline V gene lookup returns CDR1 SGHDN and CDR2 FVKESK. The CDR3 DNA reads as TGTGCCAGCAGCCTCTCCGGGATCGAACAGTACTTC. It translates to CASSLSGIEQYF.

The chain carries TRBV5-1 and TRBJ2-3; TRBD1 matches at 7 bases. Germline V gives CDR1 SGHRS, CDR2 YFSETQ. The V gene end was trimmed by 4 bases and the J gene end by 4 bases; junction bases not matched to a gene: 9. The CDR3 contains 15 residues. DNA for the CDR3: TGCGCCAGCAGCCCGAGGGGGCGCAGCCCAGATACGCAGTATTTT. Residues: CASSPRGRSPDTQYF.

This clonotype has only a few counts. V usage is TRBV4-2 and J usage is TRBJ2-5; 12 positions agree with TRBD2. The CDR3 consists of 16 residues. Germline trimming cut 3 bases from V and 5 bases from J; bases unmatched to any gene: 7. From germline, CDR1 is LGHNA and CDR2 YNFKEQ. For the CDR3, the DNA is TGTGCCAGCAGCCATGGGACTAGCGGGTTAGTGGAGACCCAGTACTTC. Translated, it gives CASSHGTSGLVETQYF.

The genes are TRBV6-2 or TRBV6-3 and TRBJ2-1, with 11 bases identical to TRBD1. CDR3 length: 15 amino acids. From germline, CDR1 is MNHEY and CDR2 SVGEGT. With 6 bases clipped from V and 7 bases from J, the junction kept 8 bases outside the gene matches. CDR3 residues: CASSQRGQGANEQFF. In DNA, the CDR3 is TGTGCCAGCAGCCAAAGAGGACAGGGGGCTAATGAGCAGTTCTTC.

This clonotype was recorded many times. The CDR3 DNA is TGCGCCAGCAGCCAAGTGGTATGGGGCAGCGGAAAAGAGACCCAGTACTTC. Translation: CASSQVVWGSGKETQYF. The chain carries TRBV4-3 and TRBJ2-5; either TRBD1 or TRBD2 may fit D (5 bases each). Between the trimmed V and J ends, which lost 1 base and 3 bases, there was a span of 18 bases. In germline, CDR1 is LGHNA, CDR2 YSLEER. The length of the CDR3 is 17 residues.

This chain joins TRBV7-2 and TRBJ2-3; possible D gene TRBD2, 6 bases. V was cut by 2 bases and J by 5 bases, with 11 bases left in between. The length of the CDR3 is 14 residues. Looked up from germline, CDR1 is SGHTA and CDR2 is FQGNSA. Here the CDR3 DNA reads TGTGCCAGCAGCTTACGGGAGATCATAGATACGCAGTATTTT. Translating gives CASSLREIIDTQYF.

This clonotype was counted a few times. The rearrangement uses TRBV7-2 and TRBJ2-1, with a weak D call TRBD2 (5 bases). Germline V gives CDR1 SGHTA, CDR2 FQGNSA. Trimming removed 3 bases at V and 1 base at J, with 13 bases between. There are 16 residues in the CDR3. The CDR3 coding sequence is TGTGCCAGCAGCTTGGGCCCTACTAGTTCCTACAATGAGCAGTTCTTC. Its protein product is CASSLGPTSSYNEQFF.

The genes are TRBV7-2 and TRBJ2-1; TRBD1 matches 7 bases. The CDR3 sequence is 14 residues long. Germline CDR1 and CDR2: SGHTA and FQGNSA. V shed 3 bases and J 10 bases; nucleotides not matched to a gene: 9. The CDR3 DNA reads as TGTGCCAGCAGCTTTCTGACCGGGACAGCCGAGCAGTTCTTC. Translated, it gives CASSFLTGTAEQFF.

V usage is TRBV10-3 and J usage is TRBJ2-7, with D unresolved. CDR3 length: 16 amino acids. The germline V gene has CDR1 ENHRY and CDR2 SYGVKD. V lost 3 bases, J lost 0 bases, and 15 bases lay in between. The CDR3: CAISDPRTASSYEQYF. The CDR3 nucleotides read TGTGCCATCAGTGACCCCAGGACGGCGAGCTCCTACGAGCAGTACTTC.

CDR3 protein: CASTADREAEQYF. The CDR3 DNA follows: TGTGCCAGCACCGCCGACAGGGAGGCCGAGCAGTACTTC. This chain connects TRBV6-5 to TRBJ2-5, with D tentatively TRBD1 (7 bases). The assigned J gene may be wrong: the sequence end matches TRBJ2-7 better. CDR3 size: 13 residues. Looked up from germline, CDR1 is MNHEY and CDR2 is SVGAGI.

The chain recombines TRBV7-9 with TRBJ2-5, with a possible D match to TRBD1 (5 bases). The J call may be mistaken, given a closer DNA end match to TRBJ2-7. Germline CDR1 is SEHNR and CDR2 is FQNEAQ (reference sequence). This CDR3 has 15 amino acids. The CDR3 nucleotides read TGTGCCAGCAGCTTAGTCTGGTCAGGGATCAACGAGCAGTACTTC. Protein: CASSLVWSGINEQYF.

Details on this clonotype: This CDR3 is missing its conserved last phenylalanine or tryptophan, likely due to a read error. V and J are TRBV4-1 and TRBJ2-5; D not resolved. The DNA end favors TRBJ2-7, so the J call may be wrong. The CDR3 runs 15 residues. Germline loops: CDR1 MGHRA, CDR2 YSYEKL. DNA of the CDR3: TGCGCCAGCAGCGCTAAATCGACGGAAACCTACGAGCAGTACTTA. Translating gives CASSAKSTETYEQYL.

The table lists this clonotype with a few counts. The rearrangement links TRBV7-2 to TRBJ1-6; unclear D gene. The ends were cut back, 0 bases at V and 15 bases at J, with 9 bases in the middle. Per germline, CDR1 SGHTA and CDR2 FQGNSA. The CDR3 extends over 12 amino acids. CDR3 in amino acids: CASSLAPGILHF. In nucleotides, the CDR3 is TGTGCCAGCAGCTTAGCACCGGGGATCCTCCACTTT.

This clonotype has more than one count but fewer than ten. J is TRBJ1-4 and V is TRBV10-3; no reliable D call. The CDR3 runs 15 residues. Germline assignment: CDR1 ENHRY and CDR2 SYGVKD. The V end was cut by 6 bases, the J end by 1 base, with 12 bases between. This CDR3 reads CAIREGARTNEKLFF. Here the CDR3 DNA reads TGTGCCATCAGGGAGGGAGCGAGAACTAATGAAAAACTGTTTTTT.